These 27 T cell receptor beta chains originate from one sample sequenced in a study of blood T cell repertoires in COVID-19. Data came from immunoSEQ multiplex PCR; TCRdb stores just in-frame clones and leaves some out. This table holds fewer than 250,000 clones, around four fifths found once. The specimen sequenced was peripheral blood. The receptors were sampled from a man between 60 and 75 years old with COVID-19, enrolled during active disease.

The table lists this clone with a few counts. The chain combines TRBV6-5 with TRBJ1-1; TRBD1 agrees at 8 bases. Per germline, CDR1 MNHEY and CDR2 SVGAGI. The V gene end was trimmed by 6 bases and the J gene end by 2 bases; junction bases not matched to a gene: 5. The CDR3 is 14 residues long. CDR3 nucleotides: TGTGCCAGCAGCAACAGGGGGGGCAACACTGAAGCTTTCTTT. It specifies CASSNRGGNTEAFF.

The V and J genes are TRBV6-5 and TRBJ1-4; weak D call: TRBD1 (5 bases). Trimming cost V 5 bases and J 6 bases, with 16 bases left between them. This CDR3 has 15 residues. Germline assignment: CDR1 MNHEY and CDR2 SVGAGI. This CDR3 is CASSHGTNGDEKLFF. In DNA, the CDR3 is TGTGCCAGCAGTCACGGGACTAATGGGGATGAAAAACTGTTTTTT.

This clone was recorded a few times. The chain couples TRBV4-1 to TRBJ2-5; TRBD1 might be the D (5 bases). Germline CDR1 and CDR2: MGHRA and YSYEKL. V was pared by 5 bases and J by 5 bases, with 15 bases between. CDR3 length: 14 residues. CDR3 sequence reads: CASSSQGISETQYF. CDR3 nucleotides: TGCGCCAGCAGCTCGCAGGGTATATCGGAGACCCAGTACTTC.

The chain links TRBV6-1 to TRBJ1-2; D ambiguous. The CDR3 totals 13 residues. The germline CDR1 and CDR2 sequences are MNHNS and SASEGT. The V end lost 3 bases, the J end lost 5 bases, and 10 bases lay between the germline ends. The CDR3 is CASSEPETYGYTF. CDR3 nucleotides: TGTGCCAGCAGTGAGCCCGAAACTTATGGCTACACCTTC.

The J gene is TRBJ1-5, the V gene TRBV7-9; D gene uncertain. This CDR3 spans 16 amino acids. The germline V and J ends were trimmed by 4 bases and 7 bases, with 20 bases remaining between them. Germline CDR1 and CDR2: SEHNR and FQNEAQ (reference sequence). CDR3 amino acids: CASSYGLGPQGQPQHF. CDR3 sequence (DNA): TGTGCCAGCAGCTATGGACTGGGTCCCCAAGGGCAGCCCCAGCATTTT.

CDR3 in DNA: TGCGCCAGCAGTGGAGCGGGGGGACAGCCCCAGCATTTT. Amino acids: CASSGAGGQPQHF. The V and J genes are TRBV10-2 and TRBJ1-5; possible D gene TRBD1, 5 bases. CDR1 and CDR2 from the germline V gene are WSHSY and SAAADI. The germline V and J ends were trimmed by 4 bases and 7 bases, with 11 bases remaining between them. The CDR3 is made up of 13 amino acids.

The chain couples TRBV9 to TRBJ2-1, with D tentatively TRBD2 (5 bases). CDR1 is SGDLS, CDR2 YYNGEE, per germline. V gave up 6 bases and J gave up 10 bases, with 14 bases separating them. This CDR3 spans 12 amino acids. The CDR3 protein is CASTPNEREQFF. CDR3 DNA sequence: TGTGCCAGCACTCCGAACGAGCGGGAGCAGTTCTTC.

In nucleotides, the CDR3 is TGTGCCAGCAGCTTGGGGACGGCCGGACTCTATAATTCACCCCTCCACTTT. Protein: CASSLGTAGLYNSPLHF. The chain couples TRBV5-4 to TRBJ1-6; D is ambiguous. The CDR3 extends over 17 amino acids. The V gene lost 0 bases and the J gene lost 3 bases, with 13 bases spanning the gap. Germline values: CDR1 SGHNT, CDR2 YYREEE (reference sequence).

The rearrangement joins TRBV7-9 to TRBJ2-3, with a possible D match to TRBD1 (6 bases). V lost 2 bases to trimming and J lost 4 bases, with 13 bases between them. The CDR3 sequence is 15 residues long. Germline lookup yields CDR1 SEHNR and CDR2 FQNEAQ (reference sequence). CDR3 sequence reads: CASSLRGTGPDTQYF. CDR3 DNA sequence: TGTGCCAGCAGCTTAAGGGGAACAGGGCCAGATACGCAGTATTTT.

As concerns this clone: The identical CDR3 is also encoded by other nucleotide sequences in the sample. The CDR3 nucleotides read TGTGCCAGCAGCCAACGGTCCGAGCAGTACTTC. Translating it yields CASSQRSEQYF. The chain is built from TRBV3-1 (or the pseudogene TRBV3-2) and TRBJ2-7; D not resolved. The CDR3 has 11 amino acids. Trimming took 2 bases from V and 6 from J, leaving 5 bases between them. The germline V gene encodes CDR1 LGHDT and CDR2 YNNKEL (reference sequence).

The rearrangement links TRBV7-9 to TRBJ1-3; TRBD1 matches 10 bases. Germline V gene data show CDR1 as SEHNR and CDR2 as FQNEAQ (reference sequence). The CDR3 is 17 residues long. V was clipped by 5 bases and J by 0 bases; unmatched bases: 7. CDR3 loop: CASSASGTGASGNTIYF. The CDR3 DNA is TGTGCCAGCAGCGCATCCGGGACAGGGGCCTCTGGAAACACCATATATTTT.

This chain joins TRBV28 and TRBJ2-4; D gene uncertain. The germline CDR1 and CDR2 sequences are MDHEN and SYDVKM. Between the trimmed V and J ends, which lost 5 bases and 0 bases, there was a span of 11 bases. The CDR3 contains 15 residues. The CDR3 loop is CASSDTDLAKNIQYF. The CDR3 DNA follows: TGTGCCAGCAGTGACACAGATTTAGCCAAAAACATTCAGTACTTC.

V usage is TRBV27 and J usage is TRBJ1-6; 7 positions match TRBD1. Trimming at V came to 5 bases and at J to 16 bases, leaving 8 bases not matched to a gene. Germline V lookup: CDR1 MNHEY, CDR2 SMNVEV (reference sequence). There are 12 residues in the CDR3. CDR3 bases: TGTGCCAGCAGTCTCACAGGGGAGAAGCTCCACTTT. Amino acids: CASSLTGEKLHF.

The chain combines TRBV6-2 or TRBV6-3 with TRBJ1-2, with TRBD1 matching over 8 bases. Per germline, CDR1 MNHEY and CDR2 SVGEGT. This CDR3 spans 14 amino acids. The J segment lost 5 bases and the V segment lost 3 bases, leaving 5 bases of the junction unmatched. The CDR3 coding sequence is TGTGCCAGCAGTTATGGGGACAGGCCGTATGGCTACACCTTC. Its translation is CASSYGDRPYGYTF.

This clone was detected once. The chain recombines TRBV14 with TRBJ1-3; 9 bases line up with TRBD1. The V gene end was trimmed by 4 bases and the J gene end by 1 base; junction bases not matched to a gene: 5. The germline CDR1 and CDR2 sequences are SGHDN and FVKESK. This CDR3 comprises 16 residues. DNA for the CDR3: TGTGCCAGCAGCCTCCGGGACAGGGTTTCTGGAAACACCATATATTTT. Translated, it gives CASSLRDRVSGNTIYF. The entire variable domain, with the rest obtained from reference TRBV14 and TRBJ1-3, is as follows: EAGVTQFPSHSVIEKGQTVTLRCDPISGHDNLYWYRRVMGKEIKFLLHFVKESKQDESGMPNNRFLAERTGGTYSTLKVQPAELEDSGVYFCASSLRDRVSGNTIYFGEGSWLTVV.

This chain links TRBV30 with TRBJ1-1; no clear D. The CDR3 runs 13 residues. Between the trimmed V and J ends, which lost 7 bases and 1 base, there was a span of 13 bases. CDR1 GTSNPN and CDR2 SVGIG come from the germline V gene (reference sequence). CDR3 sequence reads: CAFLQQSNTEAFF. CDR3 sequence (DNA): TGTGCCTTCTTACAACAGTCGAACACTGAAGCTTTCTTT.

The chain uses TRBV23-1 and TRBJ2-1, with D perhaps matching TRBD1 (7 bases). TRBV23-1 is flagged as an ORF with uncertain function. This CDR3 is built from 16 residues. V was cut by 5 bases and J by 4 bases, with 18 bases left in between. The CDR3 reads CASSNQEGQNYNEQFF. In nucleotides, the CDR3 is TGCGCCAGCAGTAACCAGGAGGGACAGAATTACAATGAGCAGTTCTTC.

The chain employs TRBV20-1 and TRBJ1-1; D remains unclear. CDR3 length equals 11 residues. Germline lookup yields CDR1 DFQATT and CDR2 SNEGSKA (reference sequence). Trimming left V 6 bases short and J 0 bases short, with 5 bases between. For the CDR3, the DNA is TGCAGTGCCCTTTTGAACACTGAAGCTTTCTTT. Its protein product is CSALLNTEAFF.

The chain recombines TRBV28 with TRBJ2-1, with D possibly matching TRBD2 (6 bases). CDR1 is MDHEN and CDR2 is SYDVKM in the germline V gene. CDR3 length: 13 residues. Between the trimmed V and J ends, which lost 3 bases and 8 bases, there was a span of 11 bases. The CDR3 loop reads CASSFKEGDEQFF. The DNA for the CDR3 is TGTGCCAGCAGTTTCAAGGAGGGAGATGAGCAGTTCTTC. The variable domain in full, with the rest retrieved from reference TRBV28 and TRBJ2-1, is DVKVTQSSRYLVKRTGEKVFLECVQDMDHENMFWYRQDPGLGLRLIYFSYDVKMKEKGDIPEGYSVSREKKERFSLILESASTNQTSMYLCASSFKEGDEQFFGPGTRLTVL.

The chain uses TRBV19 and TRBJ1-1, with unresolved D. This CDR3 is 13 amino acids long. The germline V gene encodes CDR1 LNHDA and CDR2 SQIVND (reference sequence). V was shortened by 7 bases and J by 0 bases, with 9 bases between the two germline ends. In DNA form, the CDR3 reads TGTGCCAGTACTCCGGCGGTGAACACTGAAGCTTTCTTT. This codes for CASTPAVNTEAFF.

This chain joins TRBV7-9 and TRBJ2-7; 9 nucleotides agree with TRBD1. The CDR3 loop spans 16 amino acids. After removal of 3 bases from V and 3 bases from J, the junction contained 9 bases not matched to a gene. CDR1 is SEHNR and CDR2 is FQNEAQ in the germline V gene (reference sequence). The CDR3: CASSLAYRGRHYEQYF. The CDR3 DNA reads TGTGCCAGCAGCTTGGCTTACAGGGGGCGCCACTACGAGCAGTACTTC.

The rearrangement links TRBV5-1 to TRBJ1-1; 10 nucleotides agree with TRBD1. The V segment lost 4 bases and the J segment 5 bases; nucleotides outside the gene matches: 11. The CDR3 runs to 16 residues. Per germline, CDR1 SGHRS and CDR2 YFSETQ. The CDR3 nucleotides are TGCGCCAGCAGCCCAACGACAGGGGGCGCGGGGACTGAAGCTTTCTTT. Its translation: CASSPTTGGAGTEAFF. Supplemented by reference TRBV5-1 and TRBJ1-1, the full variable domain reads KAGVTQTPRYLIKTRGQQVTLSCSPISGHRSVSWYQQTPGQGLQFLFEYFSETQRNKGNFPGRFSGRQFSNSRSEMNVSTLELGDSALYLCASSPTTGGAGTEAFFGQGTRLTVV.

The CDR3 loop is CASSPPGSSSYEQYF. CDR3 nucleotides: TGTGCCAGCAGCCCACCCGGGAGCAGTTCCTACGAGCAGTACTTC. The chain is built from TRBV28 and TRBJ2-7; D perhaps matches TRBD2 (6 bases). Germline V lookup: CDR1 MDHEN, CDR2 SYDVKM. The CDR3 has 15 amino acids. V was cut by 6 bases and J by 1 base, with 16 bases left in between.

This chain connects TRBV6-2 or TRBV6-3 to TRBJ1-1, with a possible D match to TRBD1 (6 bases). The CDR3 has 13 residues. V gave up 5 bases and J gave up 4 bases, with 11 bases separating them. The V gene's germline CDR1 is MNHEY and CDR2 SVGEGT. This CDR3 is CASSGQGRTEAFF. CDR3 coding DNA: TGTGCCAGCAGTGGGCAGGGGCGCACTGAAGCTTTCTTT.

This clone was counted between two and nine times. This chain's CDR3 is CASSLVADYGYTF. CDR3 DNA: TGTGCCAGCAGCTTAGTCGCAGACTATGGCTACACCTTC. The chain couples TRBV7-9 to TRBJ1-2; the D is unclear. In germline, CDR1 is SEHNR, CDR2 FQNEAQ (reference sequence). V was cut by 1 base and J by 3 bases, with 6 bases left in between. The CDR3 spans 13 residues.

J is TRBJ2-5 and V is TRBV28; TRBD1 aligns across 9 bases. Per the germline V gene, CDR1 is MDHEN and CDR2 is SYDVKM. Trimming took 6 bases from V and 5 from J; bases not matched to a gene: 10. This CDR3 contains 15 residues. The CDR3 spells CASSPPDRGRETQYF. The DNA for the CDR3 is TGTGCCAGCAGCCCCCCGGACAGGGGTCGGGAGACCCAGTACTTC.

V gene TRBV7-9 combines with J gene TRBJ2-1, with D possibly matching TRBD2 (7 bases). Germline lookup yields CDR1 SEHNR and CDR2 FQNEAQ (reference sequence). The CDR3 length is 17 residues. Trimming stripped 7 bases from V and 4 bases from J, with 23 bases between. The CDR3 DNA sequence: TGTGCCAGCACCTACGGGGGGCCCGGGAGAAGATACAATGAGCAGTTCTTC. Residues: CASTYGGPGRRYNEQFF.